These T cell receptor beta chains were read from a single sample in a study of shared clonotypes between healthy human individuals. The assay was immunoSEQ multiplex PCR, and TCRdb's table has in-frame clones only and misses some. Of hundreds of thousands of clones listed, 72% are singletons. Sequencing input: memory CD4+ T cells sorted from blood. The receptors shown here come from a young woman in good health. CDR3s include the opening cysteine and the closing phenylalanine or tryptophan. A D gene is named only where the DNA matches it firmly. Not every row has a clone size; where given, it reads once, few, many or a size class.

CDR3aa: CASSLDTGSVRGSEQFF
CDR3nt: TGCGCCAGCAGCTTGGATACAGGGTCGGTCCGGGGCAGTGAGCAGTTCTTC
d_gene: -
v_gene: TRBV5-1
j_gene: TRBJ2-1
len: 17
abundance: -

CDR3aa: CASSFNRGNGELFF
CDR3nt: TGTGCCAGCAGTTTCAATAGGGGTAACGGGGAGCTGTTTTTT
d_gene: -
v_gene: TRBV28
j_gene: TRBJ2-2
len: 14
abundance: -

CDR3aa: CASSPGLLQETQYF
CDR3nt: TGTGCCAGCAGCCCGGGACTACTCCAAGAGACCCAGTACTTC
d_gene: TRBD2
v_gene: TRBV11-2
j_gene: TRBJ2-5
len: 14
abundance: many

CDR3aa: CARSATRGSTYEQYF
CDR3nt: TGTGCCAGAAGCGCCACGAGGGGGTCTACCTACGAGCAGTACTTC
d_gene: -
v_gene: TRBV5-3
j_gene: TRBJ2-7
len: 15
abundance: -

CDR3aa: CASSPGRTSTDTQYF
CDR3nt: TGTGCCAGCTCACCGGGACGGACTAGCACAGATACGCAGTATTTT
d_gene: -
v_gene: TRBV18
j_gene: TRBJ2-3
len: 15
abundance: -

CDR3aa: CASSQVPSGWRDEQFF
CDR3nt: TGCGCCAGCAGCCAAGTCCCCAGCGGGTGGAGGGATGAGCAGTTCTTC
d_gene: -
v_gene: TRBV4-1
j_gene: TRBJ2-1
len: 16
abundance: -

CDR3aa: CASSYSSNQPQHF
CDR3nt: TGTGCCAGCAGTTACTCGAGCAATCAGCCCCAGCATTTT
d_gene: -
v_gene: TRBV6-5
j_gene: TRBJ1-5
len: 13
abundance: -

CDR3aa: CASSWGLAGDNEQFF
CDR3nt: TGTGCCAGCAGCTGGGGACTAGCGGGAGACAATGAGCAGTTCTTC
d_gene: TRBD2
v_gene: TRBV5-4
j_gene: TRBJ2-1
len: 15
abundance: -

CDR3aa: CASSSIFTDTQYF
CDR3nt: TGTGCCAGCAGTTCAATATTCACAGATACGCAGTATTTT
d_gene: -
v_gene: TRBV28
j_gene: TRBJ2-3
len: 13
abundance: -

CDR3aa: CAISTRLAGKETQYF
CDR3nt: TGTGCCATCTCGACTAGACTAGCGGGGAAAGAGACCCAGTACTTC
d_gene: TRBD2
v_gene: TRBV19
j_gene: TRBJ2-5
len: 15
abundance: few

CDR3aa: CASSSRSGAETQYF
CDR3nt: TGCGCCAGCAGTTCTAGATCCGGGGCGGAGACCCAGTACTTC
d_gene: -
v_gene: TRBV5-1
j_gene: TRBJ2-5
len: 14
abundance: -

CDR3aa: CASSEGQGANGYTF
CDR3nt: TGTGCCAGCAGTGAAGGACAGGGGGCTAATGGCTACACCTTC
d_gene: TRBD1
v_gene: TRBV28
j_gene: TRBJ1-2
len: 14
abundance: -

CDR3aa: CASSRTSGRGSYNEQFF
CDR3nt: TGTGCCAGCAGCCGAACTAGCGGGAGGGGATCCTACAATGAGCAGTTCTTC
d_gene: TRBD2
v_gene: TRBV27
j_gene: TRBJ2-1
len: 17
abundance: -

CDR3aa: CASSQAATSRAGELFF
CDR3nt: TGTGCCAGCAGCCAAGCCGCGACTAGCCGGGCCGGGGAGCTGTTTTTT
d_gene: TRBD2
v_gene: TRBV4-2
j_gene: TRBJ2-2
len: 16
abundance: -

CDR3aa: CASSQDWGTTTETQYF
CDR3nt: TGCGCCAGCAGCCAAGATTGGGGGACTACCACAGAGACCCAGTACTTC
d_gene: TRBD2
v_gene: TRBV4-1
j_gene: TRBJ2-5
len: 16
abundance: once

CDR3aa: CASSLVRDRGYGYTF
CDR3nt: TGTGCCAGCAGCTTAGTTAGGGACAGGGGATATGGCTACACCTTC
d_gene: TRBD1
v_gene: TRBV7-8
j_gene: TRBJ1-2
len: 15
abundance: -